The subject of this entry is one T cell receptor (beta chain). Its target is unknown. The investigators amplified TCR beta CDR3 regions from RNA transcripts. The HTBI primer set served for first-round RT-PCR of the TCR CDR3. From the multiplex PCR reads, TCRdb called clonotypes with MiXCR, one entry per CDR3 protein. The data show around 200,000 distinct CDR3 sequences, with about 18% seen just once and approximately 40% held by the top ten. This sample is part of a study of T cells in Graves' hyperthyroidism and ophthalmopathy. Study conclusions and caveats: Most expanded thyroid clonotypes above 0.001 also appeared in blood.

The CDR3 totals 18 residues. Germline CDR1 and CDR2: SGHTA and FQGTGA. V shed 1 base, J shed 5 bases, and the junction held 13 bases outside the gene matches. The sequencing input was blood. This TCR came from a middle-aged man with Graves' hyperthyroidism. The J gene is TRBJ2-3, the V gene TRBV7-3, with TRBD2 matching over 9 bases. CDR3 in DNA: TGTGCCAGCAGCTTAAGGGGGGGGCTAGCGGGGTGGCAAGATACGCAGTATTTT. It encodes CASSLRGGLAGWQDTQYF.